This TCR beta chain was identified during a study of T cells after yellow fever vaccination. MiXCR, applied by TCRdb to the 5' RACE reads, yields one record per CDR3 protein. Of 40,000 to 55,000 distinct CDR3 sequences listed, about 6.6% are singletons. This clonotype was observed many times. Study-level findings and limits: The booster saw the reappearance of most primary-vaccination clones (approximately 97% CD4, about 90% CD8).

Germline loops: CDR1 SQVTM, CDR2 ANQGSEA. Trimming cost V 0 bases and J 5 bases, with 4 bases left between them. The CDR3 loop spans 11 amino acids. This clonotype was sampled from a man younger than 30 who received the YFV17D yellow fever vaccine. Specimen: CD8+ T cells not binding an NS4B(214-222) dextramer, sorted from PBMCs, collected roughly 47 days after the first yellow fever vaccination. The rearrangement links TRBV29-1 to TRBJ2-5; D is uncertain. CDR3 sequence: CSVEDWETQYF. CDR3 nucleotide sequence: TGCAGCGTTGAAGACTGGGAGACCCAGTACTTC.